A few counts support the clone carrying this T cell receptor (beta chain). Its antigen is unidentified. Both 60 Vbeta primers and 13 Jbeta primers went into the PCR. Some clones are missing from TCRdb's copy, which holds only in-frame ones; the method was immunoSEQ multiplex PCR. This sample has roughly 49,000 clones, with roughly 80% found just once. This CDR3 has 15 amino acids. Trimming shortened V by 0 bases and J by 2 bases, and 12 bases separated the two germline ends. In germline, CDR1 is SGHNT, CDR2 YYREEE (reference sequence). This specimen belongs to a study of cytomegalovirus exposure and HLA in healthy donors. Findings and limits, study-wide: Versus the roughly 700-donor mean, an Asian-associated ancestry cluster reportedly showed fewer N-insertions in a later analysis. The study designated around 150 TCR beta chains cytomegalovirus-associated. Most of the TCR beta V segments (in an earlier analysis) were productive either about 87% or about 30% of the time.

The sequencing sample was made of PBMCs. V is TRBV5-4 and J is TRBJ2-7, with TRBD1 as a possible D gene (6 bases). This clonotype was obtained from a middle-aged woman in good health and CMV-seropositive. The CDR3 DNA follows: TGTGCCAGCAGCTTGGAGGGGGTAGGTCCCTACGAGCAGTACTTC. The encoded protein is CASSLEGVGPYEQYF.